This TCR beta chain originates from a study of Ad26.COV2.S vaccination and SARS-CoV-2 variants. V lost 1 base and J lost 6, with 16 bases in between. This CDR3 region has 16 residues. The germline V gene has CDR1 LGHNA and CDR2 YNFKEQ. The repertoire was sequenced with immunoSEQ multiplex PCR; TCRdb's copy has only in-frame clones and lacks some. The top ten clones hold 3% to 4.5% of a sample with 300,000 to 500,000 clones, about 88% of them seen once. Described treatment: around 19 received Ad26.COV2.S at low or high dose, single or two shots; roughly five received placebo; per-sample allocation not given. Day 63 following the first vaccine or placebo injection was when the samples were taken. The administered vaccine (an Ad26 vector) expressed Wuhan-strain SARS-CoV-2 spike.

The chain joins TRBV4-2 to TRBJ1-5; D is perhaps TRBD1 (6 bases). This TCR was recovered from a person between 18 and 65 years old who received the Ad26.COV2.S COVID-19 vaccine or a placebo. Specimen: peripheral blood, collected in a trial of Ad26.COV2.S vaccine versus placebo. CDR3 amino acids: CASSQATTGIRQPQHF. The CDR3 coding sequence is TGTGCCAGCAGCCAAGCCACAACAGGGATACGTCAGCCCCAGCATTTT.